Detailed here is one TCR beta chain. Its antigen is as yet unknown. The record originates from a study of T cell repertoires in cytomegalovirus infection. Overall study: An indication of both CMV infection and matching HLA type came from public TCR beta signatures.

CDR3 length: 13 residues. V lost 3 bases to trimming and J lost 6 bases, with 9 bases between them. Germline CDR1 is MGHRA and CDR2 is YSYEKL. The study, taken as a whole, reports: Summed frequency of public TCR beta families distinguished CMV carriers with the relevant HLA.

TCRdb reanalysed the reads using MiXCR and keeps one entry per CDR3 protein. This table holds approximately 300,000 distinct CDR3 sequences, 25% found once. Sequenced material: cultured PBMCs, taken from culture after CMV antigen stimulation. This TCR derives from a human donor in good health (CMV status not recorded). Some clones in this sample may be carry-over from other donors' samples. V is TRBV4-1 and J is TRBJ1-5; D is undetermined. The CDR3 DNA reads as TGCGCCAGCAGCCAGGCAATTAGTCAGCCCCAGCATTTT. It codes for CASSQAISQPQHF.